This TCR beta chain was profiled in a study of beta chain features in type 1 diabetes. Notes on the study in general: Patients' naive, central memory and Treg TCRB repertoires seemed closer to one another than those of healthy donors.

Germline V lookup: CDR1 ENHRY, CDR2 SYGVKD. This CDR3 comprises 12 residues. Expressed TCRB transcripts were sequenced because the entire RNA isolate underwent reverse transcription. Clones were sequenced by immunoSEQ multiplex PCR, and TCRdb holds only the in-frame ones, with some missing. The repertoire consists of about 340,000 clones, with 7% to 9% occurring once and the leading ten covering around 0.44%. Of note for this clone: Its antigen is not identified.

The source material was central memory CD4+ T cells from blood. The V gene is TRBV10-3, the J gene TRBJ2-1; 7 bases are shared with TRBD2. The sequence derives from a woman under 30 in good health. The DNA for the CDR3 is TGTGCATCTAGGGACTACTACAATGAGCAGTTCTTC. This sequence encodes CASRDYYNEQFF.